These T cell receptor beta chains were read from a single sample in a study of blood T cells in healthy people across ages. TCRdb re-derived calls from the 5' RACE reads in MiXCR, one entry per CDR3 protein. The sample has around 990,000 distinct CDR3 sequences; about two fifths are singletons. The sample taken for sequencing was blood. The source of these receptors is a man younger than 30 in good health. Both conserved end residues are part of each CDR3. A D gene is named only where the DNA matches it firmly.

>TRBD2|TRBV7-3
CASSLGRGRDNEQFF
>NA|TRBV4-1
CAGNQDLPLGHGYTF
>NA|TRBV7-2
CASSCGDQNIQYF
>NA|TRBV7-3
CASSRGGTWNTEAFF
>TRBD1|TRBV4-1
CASSQVGTGNEQYF
>TRBD1|TRBV5-1
CASSMIQGAYNEQFF
>NA|TRBV5-1
CASSQGSELTDTQYF
>NA|TRBV6-6
CASSSFNYGYTF
>NA|TRBV5-1
CASRPSSGFENTEAFF
>TRBD1|TRBV20-1
CRNRGRDPSGANVLTF
>TRBD1|TRBV28
CASSLSGGQGNTEAFF
>NA|TRBV14
CASSQDEARWETQYF
>NA|TRBV4-1
CASSQVDGLNQPQHF
>NA|TRBV6-2/TRBV6-3
CASSPPTERAYGYTF
>NA|TRBV9
CASSLFAYEINYGYTF
>NA|TRBV11-2
CASSLSTGRQLNTEAFF
>TRBD1|TRBV20-1
CSARERTGEAFF
>NA|TRBV10-3
CAISESEVNTEAFF
>NA|TRBV6-6
CASSYDMGYNEQFF
>NA|TRBV20-1
CSVLLGVGDYGYTF
>TRBD1|TRBV2
CASSEGQGGNEQYF
>NA|TRBV7-8
CASSFSQNSYEQYF
>TRBD1|TRBV27
CASGLNHRGHTEAFF
>NA|TRBV19
CASSIKTTYGYTF
>NA|TRBV27
CASGVWGTYEQYF
>NA|TRBV30
CAWTSRGGRAYNEQFF
>TRBD2|TRBV2
CTSRPGLAGEETQYF
>NA|TRBV7-2
CASSLKGGWYQETQYF
>NA|TRBV20-1
CSARVTDSYEQYF
>NA|TRBV11-1
CASSLPAGGANTEAFF
>NA|TRBV20-1
CSAREGSSSSYEQYF
>NA|TRBV20-1
CSARDFVGSGSPLHF
>NA|TRBV29-1
CSVCGWETQYF
>TRBD2|TRBV3-1
CASRRRGNENEQYF
>TRBD2|TRBV6-2/TRBV6-3
CASSTPRASGYNEQFF
>NA|TRBV6-1
CASSEARGPYEQYF
>NA|TRBV14
CASSHDRLSYEQYF
>NA|TRBV7-9
CASIVGVADTQYF
>TRBD2|TRBV5-1
CASSRGLAVLTSTDTQYF
>TRBD2|TRBV20-1
CSATTSGTGTQYF
>TRBD1|TRBV24-1
CATSDYGTGNNEQFF
>TRBD1|TRBV29-1
CSVEGGTEGPDTQYF
>NA|TRBV12-3/TRBV12-4
CAGSTGNPYGYTF
>NA|TRBV20-1
CSAGPEQYF
>TRBD1|TRBV4-3
CASSQGGQGNTEAFF
>TRBD1|TRBV5-4
CASGSGGYTDTQYF
>TRBD1|TRBV6-5
CASSLSGQGGTGELFF
>NA|TRBV18
CASSPSIDNQPQHF
>TRBD2|TRBV29-1
CSVVISGGQETQYF
>NA|TRBV7-2
CASSLARYNEQYF
>NA|TRBV7-2
CASSWGIQGDTQYF
>NA|TRBV2
CASIMGVATNEKLFF